A single sample is the source of the 5 T cell receptor beta chains below, sequenced in a study of T cells expressing NK-cell markers. From its re-call of the 5' RACE reads, TCRdb lists each CDR3 protein once, without DNA. Recorded for this sample: around 380,000 distinct CDR3 sequences. The sample consisted of blood T cells: a sorted CD56 or NKG2C T cell subset, CD4+ or CD8+ T cells, or bulk PBMC T cells (not recorded which). All receptors derive from a woman between 50 and 59 years old in good health.

V and J are TRBV18 and TRBJ2-1. Germline V lookup: CDR1 KGHSH, CDR2 LQKENI. This CDR3 comprises 12 residues. The CDR3 protein is CASSPLGDEQFF. Drawing the rest from reference TRBV18 and TRBJ2-1, the complete variable domain is NAGVMQNPRHLVRRRGQEARLRCSPMKGHSHVYWYRQLPEEGLKFMVYLQKENIIDESGMPKERFSAEFPKEGPSILRIQQVVRGDSAAYFCASSPLGDEQFFGPGTRLTVL.

The V gene is TRBV6-1, the J gene TRBJ1-4. The CDR3 contains 15 residues. CDR1 is MNHNS, CDR2 SASEGT, per germline. CDR3 sequence: CASSVQPRSNEKLFF.

The chain is built from TRBV12-3 or TRBV12-4 and TRBJ2-1; TCRdb reports TRBD2, a call that lacks DNA to check it against. This CDR3 is built from 15 residues. This CDR3 is CASTQRGGRKNEQFF.

The rearrangement joins TRBV7-6 to TRBJ1-3. Germline V CDR1 and CDR2: SGHVS, FNYEAQ. The CDR3 runs to 14 residues. CDR3 residues: CASSPLDSGNTIYF.

CDR3 sequence reads: CSLRLAGAANTQYF. The chain joins TRBV29-1 to TRBJ2-3; TCRdb calls TRBD2, which cannot be checked without DNA. CDR3 length equals 14 residues. The germline V gene has CDR1 SQVTM and CDR2 ANQGSEA.